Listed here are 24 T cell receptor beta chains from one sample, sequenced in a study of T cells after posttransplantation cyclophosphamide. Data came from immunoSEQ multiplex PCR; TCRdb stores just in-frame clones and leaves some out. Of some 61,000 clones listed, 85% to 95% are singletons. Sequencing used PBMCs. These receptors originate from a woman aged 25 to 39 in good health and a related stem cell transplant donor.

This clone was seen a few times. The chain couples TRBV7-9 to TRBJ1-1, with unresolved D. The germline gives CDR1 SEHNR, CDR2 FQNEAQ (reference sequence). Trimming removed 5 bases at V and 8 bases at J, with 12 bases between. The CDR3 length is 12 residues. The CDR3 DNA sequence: TGTGCCAGCAGCACATTACGATTAGAAGCTTTCTTT. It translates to CASSTLRLEAFF.

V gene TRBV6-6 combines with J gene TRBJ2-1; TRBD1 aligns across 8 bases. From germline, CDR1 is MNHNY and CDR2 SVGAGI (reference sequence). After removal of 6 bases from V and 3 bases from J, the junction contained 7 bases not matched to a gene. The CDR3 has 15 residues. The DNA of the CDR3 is TGTGCCAGCAGCTCTGGACAGGGAAGCTACAATGAGCAGTTCTTC. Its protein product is CASSSGQGSYNEQFF.

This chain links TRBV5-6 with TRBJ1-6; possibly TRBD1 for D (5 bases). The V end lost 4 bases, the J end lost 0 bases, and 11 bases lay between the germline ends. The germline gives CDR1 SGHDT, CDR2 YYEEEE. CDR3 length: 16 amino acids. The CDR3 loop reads CASSPGDSSYNSPLHF. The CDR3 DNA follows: TGTGCCAGCAGCCCGGGCGACAGCTCCTATAATTCACCCCTCCACTTT.

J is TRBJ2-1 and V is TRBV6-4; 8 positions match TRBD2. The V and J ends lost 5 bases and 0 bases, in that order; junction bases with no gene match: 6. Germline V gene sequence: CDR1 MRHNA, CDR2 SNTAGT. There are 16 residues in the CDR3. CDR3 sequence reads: CASSQIAGRSYNEQFF. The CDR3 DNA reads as TGTGCCAGCAGTCAAATAGCGGGGCGCTCCTACAATGAGCAGTTCTTC.

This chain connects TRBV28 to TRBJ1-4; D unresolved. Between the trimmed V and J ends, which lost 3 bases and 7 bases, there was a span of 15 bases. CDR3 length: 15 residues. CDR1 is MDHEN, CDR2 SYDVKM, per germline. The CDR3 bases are TGTGCCAGCAGTTTCTCGGCCGGGGTTGGTGAAAAACTGTTTTTT. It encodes CASSFSAGVGEKLFF.

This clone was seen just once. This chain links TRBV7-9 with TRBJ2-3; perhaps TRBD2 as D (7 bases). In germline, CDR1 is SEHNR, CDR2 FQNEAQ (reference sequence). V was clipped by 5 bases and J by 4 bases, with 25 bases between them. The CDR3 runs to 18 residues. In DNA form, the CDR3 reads TGTGCCAGCAGCCCTAGCCGAAGGGGGGGGGTTGGGGCAGATACGCAGTATTTT. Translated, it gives CASSPSRRGGVGADTQYF.

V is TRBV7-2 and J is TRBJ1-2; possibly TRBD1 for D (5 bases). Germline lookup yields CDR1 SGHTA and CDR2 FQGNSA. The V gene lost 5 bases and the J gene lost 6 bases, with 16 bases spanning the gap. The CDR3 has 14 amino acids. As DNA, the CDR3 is TGTGCCAGCAGCCTTCCACAGGAACGGCATGGCTACACCTTC. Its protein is CASSLPQERHGYTF. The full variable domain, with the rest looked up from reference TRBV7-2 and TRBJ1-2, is GAGVSQSPSNKVTEKGKDVELRCDPISGHTALYWYRQSLGQGLEFLIYFQGNSAPDKSGLPSDRFSAERTGGSVSTLTIQRTQQEDSAVYLCASSLPQERHGYTFGSGTRLTVV.

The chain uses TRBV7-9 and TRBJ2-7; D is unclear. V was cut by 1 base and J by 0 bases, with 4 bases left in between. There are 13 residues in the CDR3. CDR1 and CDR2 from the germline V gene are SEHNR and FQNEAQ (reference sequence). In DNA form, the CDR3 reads TGTGCCAGCAGCTTAGGGGACTCCTACGAGCAGTACTTC. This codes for CASSLGDSYEQYF.

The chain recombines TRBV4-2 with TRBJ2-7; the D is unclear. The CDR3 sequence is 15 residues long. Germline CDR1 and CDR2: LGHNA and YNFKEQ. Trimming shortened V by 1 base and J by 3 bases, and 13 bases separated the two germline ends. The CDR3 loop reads CASSQALSLHYEQYF. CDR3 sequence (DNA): TGTGCCAGCAGCCAAGCACTATCCCTCCACTACGAGCAGTACTTC.

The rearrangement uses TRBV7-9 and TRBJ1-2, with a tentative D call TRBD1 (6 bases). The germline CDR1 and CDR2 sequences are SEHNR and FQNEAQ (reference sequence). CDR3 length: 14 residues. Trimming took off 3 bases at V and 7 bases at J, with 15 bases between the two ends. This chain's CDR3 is CASSLDRLLFGYTF. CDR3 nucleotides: TGTGCCAGCAGCTTGGACAGACTTTTGTTTGGCTACACCTTC.

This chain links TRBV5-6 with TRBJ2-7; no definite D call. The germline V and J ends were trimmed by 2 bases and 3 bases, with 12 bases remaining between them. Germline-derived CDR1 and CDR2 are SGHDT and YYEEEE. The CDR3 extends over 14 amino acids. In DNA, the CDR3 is TGTGCCAGCAGCTTCTGGAAATACCGCTACGAGCAGTACTTC. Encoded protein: CASSFWKYRYEQYF.

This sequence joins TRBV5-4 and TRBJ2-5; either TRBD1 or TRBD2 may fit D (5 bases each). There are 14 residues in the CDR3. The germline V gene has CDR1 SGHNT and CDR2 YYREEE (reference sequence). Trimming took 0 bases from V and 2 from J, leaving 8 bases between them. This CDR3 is CASSLAGAQETQYF. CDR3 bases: TGTGCCAGCAGCTTGGCCGGGGCTCAAGAGACCCAGTACTTC.

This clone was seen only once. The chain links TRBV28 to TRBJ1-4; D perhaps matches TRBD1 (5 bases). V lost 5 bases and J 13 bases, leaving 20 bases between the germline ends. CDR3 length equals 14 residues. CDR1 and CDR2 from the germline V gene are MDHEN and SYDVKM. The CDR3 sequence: CASSRGETGTRLFF. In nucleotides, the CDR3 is TGTGCCAGCAGTCGGGGGGAAACAGGTACCCGACTGTTTTTT.

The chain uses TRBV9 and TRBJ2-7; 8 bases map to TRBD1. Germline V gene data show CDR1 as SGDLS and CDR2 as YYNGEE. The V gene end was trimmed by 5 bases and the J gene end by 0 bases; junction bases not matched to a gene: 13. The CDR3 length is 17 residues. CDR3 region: CASSEGPGGPGSYEQYF. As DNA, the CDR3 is TGTGCCAGCAGTGAAGGCCCAGGGGGCCCAGGCTCCTACGAGCAGTACTTC.

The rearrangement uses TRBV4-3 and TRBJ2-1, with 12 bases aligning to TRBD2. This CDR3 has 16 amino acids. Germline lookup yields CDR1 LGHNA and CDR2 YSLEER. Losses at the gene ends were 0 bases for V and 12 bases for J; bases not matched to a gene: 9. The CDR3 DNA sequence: TGCGCCAGCAGCCAAGAACTGGCTAGCGGGGGGGCCTGGCAGTTCTTC. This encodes CASSQELASGGAWQFF.

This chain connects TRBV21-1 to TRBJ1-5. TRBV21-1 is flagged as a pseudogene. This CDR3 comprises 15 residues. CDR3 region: CASSKVPGLDQPQHF. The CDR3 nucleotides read TGTGCCAGCAGCAAAGTCCCCGGGTTGGATCAGCCCCAGCATTTT.

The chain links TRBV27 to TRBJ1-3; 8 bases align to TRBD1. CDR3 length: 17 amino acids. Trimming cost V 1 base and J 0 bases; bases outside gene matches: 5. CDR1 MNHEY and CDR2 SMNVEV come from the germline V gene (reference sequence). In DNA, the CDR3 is TGTGCCAGCAGTTTATTGGGGACAGGTCTCTCTGGAAACACCATATATTTT. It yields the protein CASSLLGTGLSGNTIYF.

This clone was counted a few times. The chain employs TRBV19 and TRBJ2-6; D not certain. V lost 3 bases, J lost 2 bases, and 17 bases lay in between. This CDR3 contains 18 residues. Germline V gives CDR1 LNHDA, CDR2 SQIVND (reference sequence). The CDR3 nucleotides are TGTGCCAGTAGTATGCCGGGTCTACCTTTCGCTGGGGCCAACGTCCTGACTTTC. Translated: CASSMPGLPFAGANVLTF.

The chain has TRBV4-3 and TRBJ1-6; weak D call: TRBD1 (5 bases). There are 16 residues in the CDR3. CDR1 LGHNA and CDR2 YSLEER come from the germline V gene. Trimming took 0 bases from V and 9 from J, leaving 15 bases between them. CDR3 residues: CASSQDAGRIGSPLHF. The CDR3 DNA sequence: TGCGCCAGCAGCCAAGACGCAGGGAGAATCGGTTCACCCCTCCACTTT.

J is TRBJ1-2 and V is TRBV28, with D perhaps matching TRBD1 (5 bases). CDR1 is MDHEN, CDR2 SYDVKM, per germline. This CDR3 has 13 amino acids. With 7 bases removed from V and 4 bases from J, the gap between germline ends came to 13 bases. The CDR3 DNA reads TGTGCCAGCACCAAATTGGGGCGCTATGGCTACACCTTC. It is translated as CASTKLGRYGYTF.

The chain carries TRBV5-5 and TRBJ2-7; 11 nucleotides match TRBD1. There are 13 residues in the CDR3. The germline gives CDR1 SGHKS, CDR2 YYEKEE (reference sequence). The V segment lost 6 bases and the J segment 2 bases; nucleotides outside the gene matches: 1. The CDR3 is CASKGQGAYEQYF. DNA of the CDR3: TGTGCCAGCAAGGGACAGGGGGCCTACGAGCAGTACTTC.

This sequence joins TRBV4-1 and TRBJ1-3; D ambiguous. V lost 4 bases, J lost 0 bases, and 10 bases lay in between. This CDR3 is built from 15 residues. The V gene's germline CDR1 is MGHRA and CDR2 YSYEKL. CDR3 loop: CASSPSAISGNTIYF. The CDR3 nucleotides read TGCGCCAGCAGCCCCAGTGCTATCTCTGGAAACACCATATATTTT.

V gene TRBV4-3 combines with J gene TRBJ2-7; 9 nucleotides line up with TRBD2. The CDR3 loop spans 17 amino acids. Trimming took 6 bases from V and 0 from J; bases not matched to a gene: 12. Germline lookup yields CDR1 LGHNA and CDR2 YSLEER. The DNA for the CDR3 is TGCGCCAGCAGTCCCGGGACTAGCCCTATCAGCTCCTACGAGCAGTACTTC. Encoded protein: CASSPGTSPISSYEQYF.

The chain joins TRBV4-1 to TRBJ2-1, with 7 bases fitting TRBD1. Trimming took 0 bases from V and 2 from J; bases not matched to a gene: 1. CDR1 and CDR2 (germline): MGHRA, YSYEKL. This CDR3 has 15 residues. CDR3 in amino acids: CASSQDGTAYNEQFF. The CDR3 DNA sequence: TGCGCCAGCAGCCAAGATGGGACAGCCTACAATGAGCAGTTCTTC.